This record concerns one T cell receptor (beta chain) sequence. The antigen is undetermined. The germline V gene encodes CDR1 ENHRY and CDR2 SYGVKD. This CDR3 has 14 residues. Trimming pared 8 bases from V and 1 base from J, leaving 15 bases between. Libraries were prepared by immunoSEQ multiplex PCR; TCRdb keeps only in-frame clonotypes and omits some of them. The sample lists 500,000 to 700,000 clones, 85% to 95% seen once, with about 0.11% in the top ten. The naive CD8 population came from CD45RO-negative cells selected for CCR7, without terminally differentiated effector memory CD45RA+ cells. This record belongs to a study of shared clonotypes between healthy human individuals. Study conclusions and caveats: Among non-shared clonotypes, generation probabilities were lower than among those shared by all four donors. The donor pool, a small one, limited the genetic and exposure-history diversity represented.

The clonotype comes from a woman aged 25 to 39 in good health. The chain links TRBV10-3 to TRBJ2-7; tentatively, D is TRBD2 (6 bases). The source material was naive CD8+ T cells sorted from blood. This chain's CDR3 is CAIRPTGTSYEQYF. CDR3 nucleotides: TGTGCCATCCGACCGACCGGGACTTCCTACGAGCAGTACTTC.